What follows are 22 T cell receptor beta chains derived from one specimen sequenced in a study of T cells after posttransplantation cyclophosphamide. Profiling relied on immunoSEQ multiplex PCR, and the TCRdb table lists in-frame clones only, not all of them. The repertoire holds approximately 6,800 clones, with approximately 90% as singletons. A marrow graft followed busulfan-fludarabine conditioning, with cyclophosphamide on days +3 and +4. Specimen: CD8+ T cells sorted from blood, collected after allogeneic stem cell transplant with posttransplant cyclophosphamide. The receptors come from a male patient over 55 who received an allogeneic stem cell transplant from a related donor and was CMV-positive. Some T cells may be provided by the graft donor.

The chain links TRBV7-7 to TRBJ2-1; 8 bases align to TRBD2. This CDR3 spans 16 amino acids. Germline V gene data show CDR1 as SSHAT and CDR2 as FNYEAQ (reference sequence). The ends lost 5 bases at V and 3 bases at J; junction bases unmatched: 9. CDR3 amino acids: CASSPQSGGDYNEQFF. The CDR3 nucleotides read TGTGCCAGCAGCCCGCAATCGGGGGGGGACTACAATGAGCAGTTCTTC. The full variable domain, in which reference TRBV7-7 and TRBJ2-1 provide the parts outside the CDR3, is GAGVSQSPRYKVTKRGQDVTLRCDPISSHATLYWYQQALGQGPEFLTYFNYEAQPDKSGLPSDRFSAERPEGSISTLTIQRTEQRDSAMYRCASSPQSGGDYNEQFFGPGTRLTVL.

This chain uses TRBV7-9 with TRBJ1-1; perhaps TRBD1 as D (6 bases). Germline loops: CDR1 SEHNR, CDR2 FQNEAQ (reference sequence). The V end was cut by 6 bases, the J end by 6 bases, with 23 bases between. This CDR3 is built from 16 residues. CDR3 sequence: CASRPDPGEGRAEAFF. As DNA, the CDR3 is TGTGCCAGCAGACCCGACCCAGGGGAGGGACGTGCTGAAGCTTTCTTT.

This clone was seen once. The chain has TRBV5-1 and TRBJ2-5, with 7 bases identical to TRBD2. J was trimmed by 2 bases and V by 4 bases; bases with no gene match: 11. The CDR3 is 16 residues long. Germline V gene data show CDR1 as SGHRS and CDR2 as YFSETQ. The CDR3 is CASSPLEASGQETQYF. The CDR3, as DNA: TGCGCCAGCAGCCCTCTGGAGGCTAGCGGTCAAGAGACCCAGTACTTC.

The chain links TRBV4-2 to TRBJ1-3; no clear D. The germline gives CDR1 LGHNA, CDR2 YNFKEQ. Trimming removed 0 bases at V and 3 bases at J, with 12 bases between. The CDR3 spans 16 residues. The CDR3 protein is CASSQDLGGIGNTIYF. CDR3 DNA sequence: TGTGCCAGCAGCCAAGATTTGGGAGGGATTGGAAACACCATATATTTT.

The chain employs TRBV11-3 and TRBJ1-1; perhaps TRBD1 as D (6 bases). Germline CDR1 SGHNT, CDR2 YENEEA. The V end was cut by 4 bases, the J end by 3 bases, with 9 bases between. This CDR3 is 13 amino acids long. The CDR3 loop is CASSWDKHTEAFF. In nucleotides, the CDR3 is TGTGCCAGCAGCTGGGACAAGCACACTGAAGCTTTCTTT.

The chain uses TRBV15 and TRBJ1-5; 8 bases agree with TRBD1. From germline, CDR1 is LNHNV and CDR2 YYDKDF (reference sequence). The CDR3 sequence is 15 residues long. Germline trimming cut 0 bases from V and 6 bases from J; bases unmatched to any gene: 4. The CDR3 DNA follows: TGTGCCACCAGCAGAGAGGCAGGGGGCGGTCAGCCCCAGCATTTT. Protein sequence: CATSREAGGGQPQHF.

The chain has TRBV7-6 and TRBJ1-1; 7 positions match TRBD1. Germline-derived CDR1 and CDR2 are SGHVS and FNYEAQ. V gave up 1 base and J gave up 0 bases; unmatched junction bases: 5. The CDR3 covers 16 residues. DNA of the CDR3: TGTGCCAGCAGCTTAGTGGCAGGGGGACTGAACACTGAAGCTTTCTTT. It translates to CASSLVAGGLNTEAFF.

This rearrangement joins TRBV19 to TRBJ2-6; D perhaps matches TRBD1 (6 bases). The CDR3 consists of 17 residues. The germline V gene encodes CDR1 LNHDA and CDR2 SQIVND (reference sequence). Trimming cost V 5 bases and J 4 bases, with 18 bases left between them. The CDR3 spells CASSALDSLPGANVLTF. CDR3 DNA: TGTGCCAGTAGTGCCTTGGACAGCCTCCCCGGGGCCAACGTCCTGACTTTC.

The chain recombines TRBV7-9 with TRBJ1-1; 7 bases align to TRBD1. Unmatched junction bases numbered 10, after V lost 5 bases and J lost 7 bases. Germline values: CDR1 SEHNR, CDR2 FQNEAQ (reference sequence). The CDR3 length is 14 residues. The CDR3 DNA reads TGTGCCAGCAGCCCCGAGGGGGCCGGGCATGAAGCTTTCTTT. Protein: CASSPEGAGHEAFF.

This clone was picked up one time. This chain connects TRBV11-1 to TRBJ2-1; D is unclear. The CDR3 sequence is 15 residues long. In germline, CDR1 is SGHAT, CDR2 FQDESV (reference sequence). V lost 5 bases, J lost 1 base, and 12 bases lay in between. The CDR3 sequence is CASSPRFLSYNEQFF. The DNA for the CDR3 is TGTGCCAGCAGCCCACGGTTTCTTTCCTACAATGAGCAGTTCTTC.

The rearrangement joins TRBV9 to TRBJ2-1, with 9 bases matching TRBD2. The CDR3 contains 14 residues. J gave up 6 bases and V 4 bases, and 5 bases lay outside the gene matches. Per germline, CDR1 SGDLS and CDR2 YYNGEE. CDR3 region: CASSPSGGLNEQFF. In DNA form, the CDR3 reads TGTGCCAGCAGCCCCAGCGGGGGGCTCAATGAGCAGTTCTTC.

The chain carries TRBV15 and TRBJ1-5, with TRBD1 as a possible D gene (5 bases). V lost 0 bases and J 6 bases, leaving 18 bases between the germline ends. CDR1 LNHNV and CDR2 YYDKDF come from the germline V gene (reference sequence). This CDR3 spans 17 amino acids. Written as DNA, the CDR3 is TGTGCCACCAGCAGAGATCGTGGCCAGGGCGGAGTTCAGCCCCAGCATTTT. It specifies CATSRDRGQGGVQPQHF. The full variable domain, completed using reference TRBV15 and TRBJ1-5, is DAMVIQNPRYQVTQFGKPVTLSCSQTLNHNVMYWYQQKSSQAPKLLFHYYDKDFNNEADTPDNFQSRRPNTSFCFLDIRSPGLGDTAMYLCATSRDRGQGGVQPQHFGDGTRLSIL.

DNA for the CDR3: TGCAGCGTAACGGACAGGGGAACCGGGGAGCTGTTTTTT. Translating gives CSVTDRGTGELFF. The chain links TRBV29-1 to TRBJ2-2; 9 nucleotides align to TRBD1. V was pared by 6 bases and J by 5 bases, with 4 bases of the junction left unmatched. Germline values: CDR1 SQVTM, CDR2 ANQGSEA. The CDR3 loop spans 13 amino acids.

The chain couples TRBV4-3 to TRBJ2-3; D gene unclear. This CDR3 has 16 residues. Germline-derived CDR1 and CDR2 are LGHNA and YSLEER. V gave up 2 bases and J gave up 5 bases, with 17 bases separating them. The CDR3 DNA follows: TGCGCCAGCAGCCAAACATCGATACCGACGGGAGATACGCAGTATTTT. This encodes CASSQTSIPTGDTQYF.

The V call is TRBV27, the J call TRBJ1-1; TRBD1 aligns across 9 bases. V lost 5 bases, J lost 1 base, and 2 bases stayed unmatched. This CDR3 has 14 residues. The V gene's germline CDR1 is MNHEY and CDR2 SMNVEV (reference sequence). CDR3 loop: CASSLQGANTEAFF. CDR3 bases: TGTGCCAGCAGTCTACAGGGGGCGAACACTGAAGCTTTCTTT.

The V call is TRBV9, the J call TRBJ1-4; 8 nucleotides line up with TRBD1. V shed 3 bases and J 7 bases; nucleotides not matched to a gene: 8. The CDR3 consists of 15 residues. Germline assignment: CDR1 SGDLS and CDR2 YYNGEE. CDR3 sequence (DNA): TGTGCCAGCAGCGCCCAGGGGGCTCGGAGTGAAAAACTGTTTTTT. It yields the protein CASSAQGARSEKLFF.

This sequence joins TRBV4-1 and TRBJ2-3; 12 bases match TRBD2. CDR3 length: 16 residues. Unmatched junction bases numbered 8, after V lost 5 bases and J lost 5 bases. Germline V gives CDR1 MGHRA, CDR2 YSYEKL. The CDR3 DNA reads TGCGCCAGCAGCAAGCTAGCGGGGGGGAATCAAGATACGCAGTATTTT. It specifies CASSKLAGGNQDTQYF.

The chain links TRBV19 to TRBJ2-1, with 7 bases aligning to TRBD1. The V gene's germline CDR1 is LNHDA and CDR2 SQIVND (reference sequence). CDR3 length equals 17 residues. V lost 2 bases, J lost 0 bases, and 7 bases stayed unmatched. CDR3 bases: TGTGCCAGTAGTATACCCCGACAGGGAAGCTCCTACAATGAGCAGTTCTTC. Residues: CASSIPRQGSSYNEQFF.

V is TRBV7-9 and J is TRBJ1-5; a weak D match, TRBD1 (5 bases). Germline lookup yields CDR1 SEHNR and CDR2 FQNEAQ (reference sequence). The length of the CDR3 is 16 residues. The ends were cut back, 5 bases at V and 2 bases at J, with 16 bases in the middle. The CDR3 spells CASSPPGGEGNQPQHF. The DNA of the CDR3 is TGTGCCAGCAGCCCCCCGGGGGGAGAGGGCAATCAGCCCCAGCATTTT.

This clone was detected once. The CDR3 reads CASSERRDRAYEQYF. The CDR3 nucleotides are TGTGCCAGCAGTGAACGCCGGGACAGGGCCTACGAGCAGTACTTC. This chain links TRBV2 with TRBJ2-7; 9 bases align to TRBD1. Germline CDR1 SNHLY, CDR2 FYNNEI. This CDR3 contains 15 residues. Trimming cost V 2 bases and J 2 bases; bases outside gene matches: 4.

This chain uses TRBV19 with TRBJ2-7; TRBD1 matches 9 bases. CDR3 size: 14 residues. Germline V gene lookup returns CDR1 LNHDA and CDR2 SQIVND (reference sequence). With V trimmed by 4 bases and J by 5 bases, 6 bases remained unmatched. The CDR3 loop reads CASSTGQGTDEQYF. The DNA of the CDR3 is TGTGCCAGTAGTACCGGACAGGGGACGGACGAGCAGTACTTC. Filled out from reference TRBV19 and TRBJ2-7, the complete variable domain reads DGGITQSPKYLFRKEGQNVTLSCEQNLNHDAMYWYRQDPGQGLRLIYYSQIVNDFQKGDIAEGYSVSREKKESFPLTVTSAQKNPTAFYLCASSTGQGTDEQYFGPGTRLTVT.

The rearrangement joins TRBV15 to TRBJ2-6, with 8 bases that match TRBD1. The germline V gene has CDR1 LNHNV and CDR2 YYDKDF (reference sequence). V lost 3 bases and J lost 4; bases outside the gene matches: 8. The CDR3 contains 17 residues. CDR3: CATSRLEQGDGANVLTF. The CDR3 coding sequence is TGTGCCACCAGCAGGTTGGAACAGGGGGACGGGGCCAACGTCCTGACTTTC.